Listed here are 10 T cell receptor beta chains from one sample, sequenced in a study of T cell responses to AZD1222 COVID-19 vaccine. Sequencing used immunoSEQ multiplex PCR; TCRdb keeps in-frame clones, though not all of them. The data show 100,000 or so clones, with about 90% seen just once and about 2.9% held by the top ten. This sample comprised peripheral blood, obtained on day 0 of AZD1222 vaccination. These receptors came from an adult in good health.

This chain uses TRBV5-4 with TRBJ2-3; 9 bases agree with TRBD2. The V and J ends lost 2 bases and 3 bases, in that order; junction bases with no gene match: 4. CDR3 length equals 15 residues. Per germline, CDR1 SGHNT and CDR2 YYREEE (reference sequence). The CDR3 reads CASSFGLASTDTQYF. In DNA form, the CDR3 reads TGTGCCAGCAGCTTCGGACTAGCGTCGACAGATACGCAGTATTTT.

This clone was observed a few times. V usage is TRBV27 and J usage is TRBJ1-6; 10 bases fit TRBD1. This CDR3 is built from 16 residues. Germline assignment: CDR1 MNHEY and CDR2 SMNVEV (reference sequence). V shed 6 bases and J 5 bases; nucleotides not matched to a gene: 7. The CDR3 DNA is TGTGCCAGCAGGATCTCGACAGGGGGCAATAATTCACCCCTCCACTTT. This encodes CASRISTGGNNSPLHF.

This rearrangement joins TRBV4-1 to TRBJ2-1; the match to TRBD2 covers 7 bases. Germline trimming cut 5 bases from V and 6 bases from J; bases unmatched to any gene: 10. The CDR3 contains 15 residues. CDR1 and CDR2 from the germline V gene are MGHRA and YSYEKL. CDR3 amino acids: CASSLASGLRNEQFF. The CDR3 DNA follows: TGCGCCAGCAGCTTAGCTAGCGGCCTCCGCAATGAGCAGTTCTTC.

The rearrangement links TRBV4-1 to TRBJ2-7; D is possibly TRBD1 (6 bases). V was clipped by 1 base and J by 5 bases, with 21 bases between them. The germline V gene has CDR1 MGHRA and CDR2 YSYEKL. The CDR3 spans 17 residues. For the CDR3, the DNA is TGCGCCAGCAGCCAAGCCCCTAATCAGGGGAAATTGGACGAGCAGTACTTC. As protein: CASSQAPNQGKLDEQYF.

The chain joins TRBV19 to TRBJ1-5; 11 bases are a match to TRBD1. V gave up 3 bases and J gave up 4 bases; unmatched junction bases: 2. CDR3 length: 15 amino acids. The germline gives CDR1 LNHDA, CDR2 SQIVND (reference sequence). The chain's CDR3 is CASSIGTGGNQPQHF. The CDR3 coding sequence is TGTGCCAGTAGTATTGGGACAGGGGGGAATCAGCCCCAGCATTTT.

The DNA for the CDR3 is TGTGCCAGCAGCCTACCCGGCCCAACTAATGAAAAACTGTTTTTT. Translating gives CASSLPGPTNEKLFF. The chain carries TRBV7-9 and TRBJ1-4; D gene unclear. The CDR3 is 15 residues long. V lost 5 bases and J 0 bases, leaving 10 bases between the germline ends. In germline, CDR1 is SEHNR, CDR2 FQNEAQ (reference sequence).

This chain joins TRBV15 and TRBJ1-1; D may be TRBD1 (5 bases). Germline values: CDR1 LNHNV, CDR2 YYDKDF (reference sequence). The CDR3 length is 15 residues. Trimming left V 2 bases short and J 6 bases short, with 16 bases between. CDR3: CATSRRFPGPSEAFF. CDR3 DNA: TGTGCCACCAGCAGAAGATTTCCGGGGCCATCTGAAGCTTTCTTT. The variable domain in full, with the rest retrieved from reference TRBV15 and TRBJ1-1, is DAMVIQNPRYQVTQFGKPVTLSCSQTLNHNVMYWYQQKSSQAPKLLFHYYDKDFNNEADTPDNFQSRRPNTSFCFLDIRSPGLGDTAMYLCATSRRFPGPSEAFFGQGTRLTVV.

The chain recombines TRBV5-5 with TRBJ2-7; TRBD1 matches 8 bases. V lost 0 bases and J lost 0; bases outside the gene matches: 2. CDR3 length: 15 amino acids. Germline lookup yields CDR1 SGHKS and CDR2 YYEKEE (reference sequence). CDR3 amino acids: CASSLGQGFSYEQYF. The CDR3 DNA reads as TGTGCCAGCAGCTTGGGACAGGGGTTCTCCTACGAGCAGTACTTC.

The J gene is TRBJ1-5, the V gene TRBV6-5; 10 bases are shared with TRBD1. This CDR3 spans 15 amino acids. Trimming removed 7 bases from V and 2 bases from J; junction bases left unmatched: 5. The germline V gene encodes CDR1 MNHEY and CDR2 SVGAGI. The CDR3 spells CASIAGTGGNQPQHF. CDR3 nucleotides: TGTGCCAGCATTGCCGGGACAGGGGGCAATCAGCCCCAGCATTTT.

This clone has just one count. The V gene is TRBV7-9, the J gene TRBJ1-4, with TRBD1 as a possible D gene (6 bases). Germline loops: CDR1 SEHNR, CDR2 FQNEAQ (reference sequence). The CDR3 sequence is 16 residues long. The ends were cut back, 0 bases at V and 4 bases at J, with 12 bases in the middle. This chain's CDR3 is CASSLALGGRNEKLFF. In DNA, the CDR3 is TGTGCCAGCAGCTTAGCGCTCGGGGGCCGTAATGAAAAACTGTTTTTT.